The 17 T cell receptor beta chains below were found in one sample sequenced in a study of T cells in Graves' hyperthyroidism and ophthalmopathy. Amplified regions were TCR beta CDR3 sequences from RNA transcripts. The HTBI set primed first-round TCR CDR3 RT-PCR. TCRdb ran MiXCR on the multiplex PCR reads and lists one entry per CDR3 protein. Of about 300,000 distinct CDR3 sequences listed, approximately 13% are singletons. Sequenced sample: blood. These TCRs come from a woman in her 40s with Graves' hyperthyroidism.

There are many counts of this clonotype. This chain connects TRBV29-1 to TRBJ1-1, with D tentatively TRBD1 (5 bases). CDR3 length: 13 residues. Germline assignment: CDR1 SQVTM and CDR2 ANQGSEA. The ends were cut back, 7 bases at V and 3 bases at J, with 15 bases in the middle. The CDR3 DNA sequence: TGCAGCGCATCCTCCGGGACCCACACTGAAGCTTTCTTT. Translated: CSASSGTHTEAFF.

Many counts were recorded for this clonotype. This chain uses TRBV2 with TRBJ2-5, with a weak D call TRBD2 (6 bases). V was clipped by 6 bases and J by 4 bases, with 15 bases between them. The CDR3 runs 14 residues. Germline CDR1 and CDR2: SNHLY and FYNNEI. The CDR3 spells CASRLLASRETQYF. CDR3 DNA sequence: TGTGCCAGCAGGCTACTAGCTTCACGAGAGACCCAGTACTTC.

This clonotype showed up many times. CDR3 region: CASSQETGARNYGYTF. CDR3 coding DNA: TGTGCCAGCAGTCAAGAGACAGGGGCGCGGAACTATGGCTACACCTTC. The chain recombines TRBV28 with TRBJ1-2; 8 nucleotides line up with TRBD1. In germline, CDR1 is MDHEN, CDR2 SYDVKM. The CDR3 sequence is 16 residues long. Trimming removed 5 bases from V and 2 bases from J; junction bases left unmatched: 10.

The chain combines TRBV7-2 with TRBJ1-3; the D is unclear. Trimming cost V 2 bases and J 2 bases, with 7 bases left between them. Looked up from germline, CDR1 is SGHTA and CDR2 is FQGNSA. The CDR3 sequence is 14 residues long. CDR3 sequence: CASSLSGTGNTIYF. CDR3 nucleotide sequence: TGTGCCAGCAGCTTATCGGGGACTGGAAACACCATATATTTT.

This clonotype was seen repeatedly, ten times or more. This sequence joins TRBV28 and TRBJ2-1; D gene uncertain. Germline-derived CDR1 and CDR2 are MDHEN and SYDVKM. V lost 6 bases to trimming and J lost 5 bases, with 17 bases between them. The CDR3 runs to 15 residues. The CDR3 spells CASRNYDRTNNEQFF. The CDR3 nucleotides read TGTGCCAGCAGAAATTACGACCGTACGAACAATGAGCAGTTCTTC.

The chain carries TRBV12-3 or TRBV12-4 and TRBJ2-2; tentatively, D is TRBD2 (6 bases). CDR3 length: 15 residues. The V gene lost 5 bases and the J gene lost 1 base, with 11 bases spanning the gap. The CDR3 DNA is TGTGCCAGCAGTCCGGGTAGCGGGAACACCGGGGAGCTGTTTTTT. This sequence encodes CASSPGSGNTGELFF.

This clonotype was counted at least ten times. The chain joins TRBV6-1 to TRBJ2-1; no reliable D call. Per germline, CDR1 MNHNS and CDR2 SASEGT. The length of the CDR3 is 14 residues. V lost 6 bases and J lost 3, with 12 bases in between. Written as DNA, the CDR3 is TGTGCCAGCAGCCTAAACCCCCTCTACAATGAGCAGTTCTTC. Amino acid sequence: CASSLNPLYNEQFF.

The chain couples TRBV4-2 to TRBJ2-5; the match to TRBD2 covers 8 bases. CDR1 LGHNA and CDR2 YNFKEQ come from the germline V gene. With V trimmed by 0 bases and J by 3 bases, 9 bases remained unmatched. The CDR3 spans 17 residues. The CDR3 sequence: CASSQDPPGGGEETQYF. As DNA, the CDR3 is TGTGCCAGCAGCCAAGACCCTCCGGGAGGGGGAGAAGAGACCCAGTACTTC.

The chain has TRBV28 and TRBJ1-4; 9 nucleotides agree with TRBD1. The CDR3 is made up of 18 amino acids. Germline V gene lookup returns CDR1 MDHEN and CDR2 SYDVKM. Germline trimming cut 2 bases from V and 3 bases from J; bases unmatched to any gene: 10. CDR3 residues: CASSLTGTGTFPNEKLFF. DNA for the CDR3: TGTGCCAGCAGTTTAACCGGGACAGGGACCTTTCCTAATGAAAAACTGTTTTTT. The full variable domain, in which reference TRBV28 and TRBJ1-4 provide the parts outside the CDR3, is DVKVTQSSRYLVKRTGEKVFLECVQDMDHENMFWYRQDPGLGLRLIYFSYDVKMKEKGDIPEGYSVSREKKERFSLILESASTNQTSMYLCASSLTGTGTFPNEKLFFGSGTQLSVL.

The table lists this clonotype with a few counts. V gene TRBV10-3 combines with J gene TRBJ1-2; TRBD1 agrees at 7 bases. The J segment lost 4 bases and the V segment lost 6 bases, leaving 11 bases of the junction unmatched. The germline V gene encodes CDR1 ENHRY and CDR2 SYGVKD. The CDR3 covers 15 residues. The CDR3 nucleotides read TGTGCCATCAGCCTGGGGACAGATGGGGTCTATGGCTACACCTTC. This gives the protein CAISLGTDGVYGYTF.

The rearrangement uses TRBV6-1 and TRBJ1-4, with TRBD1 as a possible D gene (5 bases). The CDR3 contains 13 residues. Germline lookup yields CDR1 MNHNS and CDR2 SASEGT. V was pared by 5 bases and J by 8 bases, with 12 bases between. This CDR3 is CASSRQIGEKLFF. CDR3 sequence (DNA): TGTGCCAGCAGTCGACAGATTGGAGAAAAACTGTTTTTT.

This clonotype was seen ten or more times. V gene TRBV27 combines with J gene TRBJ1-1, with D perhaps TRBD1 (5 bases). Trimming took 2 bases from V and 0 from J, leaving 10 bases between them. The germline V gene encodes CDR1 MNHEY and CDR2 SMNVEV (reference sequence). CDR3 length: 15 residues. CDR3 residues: CASSLAGGLNTEAFF. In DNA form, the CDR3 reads TGTGCCAGCAGTTTAGCTGGGGGATTGAACACTGAAGCTTTCTTT.

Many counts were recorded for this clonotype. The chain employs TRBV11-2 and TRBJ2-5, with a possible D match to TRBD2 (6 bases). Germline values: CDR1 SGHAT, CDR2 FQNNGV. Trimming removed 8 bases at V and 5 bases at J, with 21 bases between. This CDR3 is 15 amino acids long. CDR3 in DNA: TGTGCCAGCCAAGCAGACATAGGCGGGACGGAGACCCAGTACTTC. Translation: CASQADIGGTETQYF.

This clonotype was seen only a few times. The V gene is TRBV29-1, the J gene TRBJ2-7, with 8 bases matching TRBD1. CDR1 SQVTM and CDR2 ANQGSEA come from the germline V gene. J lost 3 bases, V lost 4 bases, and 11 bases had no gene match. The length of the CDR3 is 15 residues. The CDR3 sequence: CSVAEGDRIHYEQYF. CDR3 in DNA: TGCAGCGTTGCCGAAGGGGACAGGATTCACTACGAGCAGTACTTC.

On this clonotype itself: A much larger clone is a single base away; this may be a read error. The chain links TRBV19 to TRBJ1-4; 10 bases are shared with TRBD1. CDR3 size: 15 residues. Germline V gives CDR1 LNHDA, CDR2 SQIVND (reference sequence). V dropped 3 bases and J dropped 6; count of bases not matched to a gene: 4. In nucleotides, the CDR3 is TGTGCCAGTAGTATGACAGGGGGCGTGCATGAAAAACTGTTTTTT. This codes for CASSMTGGVHEKLFF.

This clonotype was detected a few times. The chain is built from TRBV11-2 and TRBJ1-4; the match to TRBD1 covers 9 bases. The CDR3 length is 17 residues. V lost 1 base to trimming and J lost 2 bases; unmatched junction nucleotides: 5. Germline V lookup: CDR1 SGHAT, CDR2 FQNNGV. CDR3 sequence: CASSLGGTGPTNEKLFF. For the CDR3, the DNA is TGTGCCAGCAGCTTAGGGGGGACAGGGCCCACTAATGAAAAACTGTTTTTT.

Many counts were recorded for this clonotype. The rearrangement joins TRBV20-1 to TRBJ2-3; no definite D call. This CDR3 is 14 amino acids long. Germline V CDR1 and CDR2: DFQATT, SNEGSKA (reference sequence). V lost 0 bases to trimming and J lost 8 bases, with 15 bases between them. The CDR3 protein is CSARDALRYSTQYF. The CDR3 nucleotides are TGCAGTGCTAGAGACGCCCTACGGTACAGTACGCAGTATTTT.